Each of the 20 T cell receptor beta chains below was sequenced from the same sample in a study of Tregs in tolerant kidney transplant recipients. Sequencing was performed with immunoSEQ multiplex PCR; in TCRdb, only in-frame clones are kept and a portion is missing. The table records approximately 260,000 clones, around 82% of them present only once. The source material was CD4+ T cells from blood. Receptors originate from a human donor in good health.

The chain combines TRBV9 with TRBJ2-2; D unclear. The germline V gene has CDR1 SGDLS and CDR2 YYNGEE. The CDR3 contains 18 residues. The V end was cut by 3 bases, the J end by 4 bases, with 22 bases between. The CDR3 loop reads CASSALPGPDRITGELFF. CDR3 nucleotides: TGTGCCAGCAGCGCCCTCCCGGGCCCGGATCGAATCACCGGGGAGCTGTTTTTT.

The CDR3 nucleotides are TGTGCCAGCAGCCAAGATCGTCTTTCGAATGAAAAACTGTTTTTT. This translates into CASSQDRLSNEKLFF. The rearrangement joins TRBV14 to TRBJ1-4; D ambiguous. Looked up from germline, CDR1 is SGHDN and CDR2 is FVKESK. The V gene lost 0 bases and the J gene lost 5 bases, with 10 bases spanning the gap. The CDR3 extends over 15 amino acids.

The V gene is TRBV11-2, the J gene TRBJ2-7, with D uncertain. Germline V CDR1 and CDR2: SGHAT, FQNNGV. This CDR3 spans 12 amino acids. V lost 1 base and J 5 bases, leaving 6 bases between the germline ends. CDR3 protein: CASSLGVHEQYF. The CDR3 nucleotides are TGTGCCAGCAGCTTAGGGGTTCACGAGCAGTACTTC.

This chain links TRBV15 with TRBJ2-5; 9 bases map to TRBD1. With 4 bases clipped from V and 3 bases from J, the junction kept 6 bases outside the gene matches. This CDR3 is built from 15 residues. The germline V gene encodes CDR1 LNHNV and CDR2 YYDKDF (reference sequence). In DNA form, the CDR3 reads TGTGCCACCAGCATGTGGACAGGGGTAGAAGAGACCCAGTACTTC. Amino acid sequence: CATSMWTGVEETQYF.

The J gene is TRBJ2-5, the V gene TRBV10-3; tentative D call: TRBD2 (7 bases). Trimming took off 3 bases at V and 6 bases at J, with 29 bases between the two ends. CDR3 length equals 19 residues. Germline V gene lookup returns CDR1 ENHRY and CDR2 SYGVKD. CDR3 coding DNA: TGTGCCATCAGTGATGAAGAATCGGCGCGGGGGCGCAGACCCAAGACCCAGTACTTC. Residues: CAISDEESARGRRPKTQYF.

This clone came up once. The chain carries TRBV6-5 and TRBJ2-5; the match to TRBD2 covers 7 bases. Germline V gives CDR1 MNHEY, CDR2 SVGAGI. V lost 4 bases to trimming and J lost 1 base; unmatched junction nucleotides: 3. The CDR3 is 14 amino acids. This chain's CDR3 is CASSWSGTQETQYF. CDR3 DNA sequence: TGTGCCAGCAGTTGGAGCGGGACCCAAGAGACCCAGTACTTC.

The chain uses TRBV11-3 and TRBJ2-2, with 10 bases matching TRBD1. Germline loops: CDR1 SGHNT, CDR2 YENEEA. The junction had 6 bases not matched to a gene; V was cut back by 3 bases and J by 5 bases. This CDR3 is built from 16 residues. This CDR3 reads CASSFGGQGFTGELFF. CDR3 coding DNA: TGTGCCAGCAGCTTTGGGGGACAGGGGTTTACCGGGGAGCTGTTTTTT.

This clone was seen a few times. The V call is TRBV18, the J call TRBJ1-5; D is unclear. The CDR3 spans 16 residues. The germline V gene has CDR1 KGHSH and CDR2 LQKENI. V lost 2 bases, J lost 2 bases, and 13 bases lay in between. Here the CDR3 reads CASSPGPPLGNQPQHF. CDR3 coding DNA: TGTGCCAGCTCACCAGGCCCCCCGCTGGGCAATCAGCCCCAGCATTTT. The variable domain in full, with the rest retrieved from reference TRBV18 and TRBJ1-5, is NAGVMQNPRHLVRRRGQEARLRCSPMKGHSHVYWYRQLPEEGLKFMVYLQKENIIDESGMPKERFSAEFPKEGPSILRIQQVVRGDSAAYFCASSPGPPLGNQPQHFGDGTRLSIL.

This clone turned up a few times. This CDR3 reads CASSYSNRPVGNTIYF. As DNA, the CDR3 is TGTGCCAGCAGTTACTCGAACAGGCCAGTTGGAAACACCATATATTTT. This chain uses TRBV6-5 with TRBJ1-3; D might be TRBD1 (5 bases). Germline V gives CDR1 MNHEY, CDR2 SVGAGI. Trimming shortened V by 0 bases and J by 3 bases, and 12 bases separated the two germline ends. The CDR3 covers 16 residues.

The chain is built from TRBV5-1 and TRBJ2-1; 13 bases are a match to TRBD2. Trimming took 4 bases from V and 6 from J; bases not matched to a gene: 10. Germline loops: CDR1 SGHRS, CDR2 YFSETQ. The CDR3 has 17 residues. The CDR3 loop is CASSLRTSGSLGNEQFF. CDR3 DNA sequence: TGCGCCAGCAGCCTCCGGACTAGCGGGAGTCTTGGCAATGAGCAGTTCTTC.

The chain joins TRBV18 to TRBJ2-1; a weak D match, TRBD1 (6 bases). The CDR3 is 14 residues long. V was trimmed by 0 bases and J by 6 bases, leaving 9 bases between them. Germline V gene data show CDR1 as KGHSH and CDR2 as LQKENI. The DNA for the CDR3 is TGTGCCAGCTCACCACCCCCAGGGGCCAATGAGCAGTTCTTC. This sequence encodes CASSPPPGANEQFF. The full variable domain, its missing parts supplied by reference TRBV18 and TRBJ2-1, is NAGVMQNPRHLVRRRGQEARLRCSPMKGHSHVYWYRQLPEEGLKFMVYLQKENIIDESGMPKERFSAEFPKEGPSILRIQQVVRGDSAAYFCASSPPPGANEQFFGPGTRLTVL.

The chain's CDR3 is CASSPTSAQETQYF. The CDR3 nucleotides are TGTGCCAGCTCTCCGACTAGCGCTCAAGAGACCCAGTACTTC. The chain carries TRBV2 and TRBJ2-5, with 8 bases fitting TRBD2. V was clipped by 8 bases and J by 2 bases; unmatched bases: 7. The CDR3 totals 14 residues. CDR1 and CDR2 (germline): SNHLY, FYNNEI.

This CDR3 reads CASSAHPRGVIGETQYF. The CDR3 DNA is TGTGCCAGCAGCGCGCACCCTAGGGGGGTTATAGGAGAGACCCAGTACTTC. V and J are TRBV9 and TRBJ2-5; D possibly matches TRBD1 or TRBD2 (6 bases each). V lost 3 bases to trimming and J lost 4 bases, with 22 bases between them. In germline, CDR1 is SGDLS, CDR2 YYNGEE. CDR3 size: 17 residues. Full variable domain (outside the CDR3, taken from reference TRBV9 and TRBJ2-5): DSGVTQTPKHLITATGQRVTLRCSPRSGDLSVYWYQQSLDQGLQFLIQYYNGEERAKGNILERFSAQQFPDLHSELNLSSLELGDSALYFCASSAHPRGVIGETQYFGPGTRLLVL.

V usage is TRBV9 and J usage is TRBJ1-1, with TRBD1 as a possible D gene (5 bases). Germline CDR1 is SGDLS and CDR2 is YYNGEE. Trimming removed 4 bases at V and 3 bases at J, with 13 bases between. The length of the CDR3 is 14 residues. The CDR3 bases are TGTGCCAGCAGCCCGAGGGTGGGGGACACTGAAGCTTTCTTT. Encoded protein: CASSPRVGDTEAFF.

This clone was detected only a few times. CDR3 loop: CASSQARDHEQYF. The CDR3 nucleotides are TGTGCCAGCTCACAGGCCAGGGATCACGAGCAGTACTTC. The rearrangement uses TRBV18 and TRBJ2-7; D is perhaps TRBD1 (5 bases). CDR1 and CDR2 (germline): KGHSH, LQKENI. Trimming pared 4 bases from V and 5 bases from J, leaving 12 bases between. This CDR3 is 13 amino acids long. Together with reference TRBV18 and TRBJ2-7, the CDR3 gives the full variable domain: NAGVMQNPRHLVRRRGQEARLRCSPMKGHSHVYWYRQLPEEGLKFMVYLQKENIIDESGMPKERFSAEFPKEGPSILRIQQVVRGDSAAYFCASSQARDHEQYFGPGTRLTVT.

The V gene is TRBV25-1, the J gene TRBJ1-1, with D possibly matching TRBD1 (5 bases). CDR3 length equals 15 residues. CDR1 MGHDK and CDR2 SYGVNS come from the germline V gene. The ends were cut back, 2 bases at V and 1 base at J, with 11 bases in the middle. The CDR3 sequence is CASSERGISNTEAFF. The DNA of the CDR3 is TGTGCCAGCAGTGAACGGGGCATTTCGAACACTGAAGCTTTCTTT.

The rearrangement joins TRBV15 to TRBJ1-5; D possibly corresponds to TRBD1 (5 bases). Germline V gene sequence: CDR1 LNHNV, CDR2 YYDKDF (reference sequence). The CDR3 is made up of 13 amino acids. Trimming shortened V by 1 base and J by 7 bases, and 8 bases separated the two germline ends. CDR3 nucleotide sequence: TGTGCCACCAGCAGAGGTGAGGGGCAGCCCCAGCATTTT. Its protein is CATSRGEGQPQHF.

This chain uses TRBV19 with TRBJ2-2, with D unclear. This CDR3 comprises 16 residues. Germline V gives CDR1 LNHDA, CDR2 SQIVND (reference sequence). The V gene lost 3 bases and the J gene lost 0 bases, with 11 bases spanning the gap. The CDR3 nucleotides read TGTGCCAGTAGTATGTTTCCGGGTTCGAACACCGGGGAGCTGTTTTTT. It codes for CASSMFPGSNTGELFF.

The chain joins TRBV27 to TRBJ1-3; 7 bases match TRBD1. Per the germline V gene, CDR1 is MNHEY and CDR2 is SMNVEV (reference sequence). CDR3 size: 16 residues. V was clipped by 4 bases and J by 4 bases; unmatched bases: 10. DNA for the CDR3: TGTGCCAGCAGTTCCCCAAGCAGGGGGGGAGGAAACACCATATATTTT. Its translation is CASSSPSRGGGNTIYF.

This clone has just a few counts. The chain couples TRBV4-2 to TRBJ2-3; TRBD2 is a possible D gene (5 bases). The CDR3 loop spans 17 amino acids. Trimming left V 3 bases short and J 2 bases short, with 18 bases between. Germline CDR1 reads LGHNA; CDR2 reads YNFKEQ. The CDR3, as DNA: TGTGCCAGCAGCCACCGACCCGGGGAGCGGCTCACAGATACGCAGTATTTT. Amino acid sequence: CASSHRPGERLTDTQYF.